Following are 27 T cell receptor beta chains from one sample sequenced in a study of monozygotic twins with inflammatory bowel disease. TCRdb reanalyzed the 5' RACE reads and collapses them to one entry per CDR3 protein, without DNA. Seen in this sample are about 150,000 distinct CDR3 sequences; the ten most common clones hold 1% to 1.5%. Sample: blood. The receptors stem from a human donor with ulcerative colitis or Crohn's disease, or a healthy co-twin of an affected twin (not recorded which).

The CDR3 spells CATSDVTRTDTQYF. J is TRBJ2-3 and V is TRBV24-1. The CDR3 extends over 14 amino acids. Germline V gene sequence: CDR1 KGHDR, CDR2 SFDVKD.

This chain joins TRBV10-3 and TRBJ2-7; TCRdb's D gene call, TRBD2, goes unchecked for lack of DNA. Germline lookup yields CDR1 ENHRY and CDR2 SYGVKD. This CDR3 is 15 amino acids long. This chain's CDR3 is CAISDLTSGSYEQYF.

The chain recombines TRBV28 with TRBJ2-5; TCRdb lists TRBD1, though no DNA is available to test this call. The germline gives CDR1 MDHEN, CDR2 SYDVKM. CDR3 length: 16 residues. CDR3 sequence reads: CASSFRTGQPQETQYF.

The chain recombines TRBV12-3 or TRBV12-4 with TRBJ1-1; no DNA is available, so the TRBD1 call from TCRdb remains unchecked. The CDR3 is 15 amino acids. CDR3 sequence reads: CASSLAQGGTTEAFF.

The chain employs TRBV7-3 and TRBJ1-2; TCRdb returns TRBD1, unconfirmable since there is no DNA. The CDR3 is 14 residues long. Germline CDR1 reads SGHTA; CDR2 reads FQGTGA. The CDR3 reads CASSSSYRAPGYTF.

The rearrangement links TRBV7-2 to TRBJ2-7; TCRdb's D call, TRBD1, is unchecked because there is no DNA. The CDR3 sequence is 14 residues long. Germline CDR1 SGHTA, CDR2 FQGNSA. The CDR3 reads CASSSWTGDHEQYF.

The V and J genes are TRBV21-1 and TRBJ1-1; no DNA is available, so the TRBD1 call from TCRdb remains unchecked. TRBV21-1 has pseudogene status. This CDR3 contains 17 residues. The CDR3 spells CASSKACGQKMNTEAFF.

The V call is TRBV5-1, the J call TRBJ2-4. The CDR3 covers 14 residues. CDR1 is SGHRS and CDR2 is YFSETQ in the germline V gene. CDR3: CASSGGLAKNIQYF.

The V and J genes are TRBV5-1 and TRBJ2-3; TCRdb's assignment of TRBD1 cannot be checked, as there is no DNA. The CDR3 runs 19 residues. Germline V gives CDR1 SGHRS, CDR2 YFSETQ. CDR3 amino acids: CASSLKRVGGGRASDTQYF.

This rearrangement joins TRBV5-1 to TRBJ1-1. CDR1 is SGHRS, CDR2 YFSETQ, per germline. CDR3 length equals 15 residues. CDR3: CASSLVAPRNTEAFF. Full variable domain (outside the CDR3, taken from reference TRBV5-1 and TRBJ1-1): KAGVTQTPRYLIKTRGQQVTLSCSPISGHRSVSWYQQTPGQGLQFLFEYFSETQRNKGNFPGRFSGRQFSNSRSEMNVSTLELGDSALYLCASSLVAPRNTEAFFGQGTRLTVV.

V usage is TRBV11-2 and J usage is TRBJ2-1; TCRdb outputs TRBD1, but without DNA this stays unchecked. The CDR3 totals 15 residues. The germline gives CDR1 SGHAT, CDR2 FQNNGV. The CDR3: CASSLPFPRGHEQFF.

The gene calls are TRBV18 and TRBJ1-2; TCRdb designates TRBD1, a call that cannot be tested without DNA. This CDR3 spans 14 amino acids. Germline CDR1 reads KGHSH; CDR2 reads LQKENI. CDR3 region: CASSPAGINYGYTF.

The chain joins TRBV5-1 to TRBJ1-1. CDR1 is SGHRS, CDR2 YFSETQ, per germline. The CDR3 runs to 14 residues. CDR3 protein: CASSLYTRNTEAFF.

The genes are TRBV19 and TRBJ2-6; TCRdb selects TRBD1, and the lack of DNA leaves this call unchecked. The CDR3 contains 15 residues. In germline, CDR1 is LNHDA, CDR2 SQIVND (reference sequence). The CDR3 reads CATRTVFSGANVLTF.

The rearrangement uses TRBV21-1 and TRBJ1-3. TRBV21-1 is described as a pseudogene. This CDR3 comprises 14 residues. The CDR3 spells CASSPEYSGNTIYF.

The chain employs TRBV7-9 and TRBJ1-5. The germline V gene encodes CDR1 SEHNR and CDR2 FQNEAQ (reference sequence). The length of the CDR3 is 20 residues. Here the CDR3 reads CASSLGPSGGLGNSNQPQHF.

This chain joins TRBV10-3 and TRBJ2-2; TCRdb proposes TRBD2, but this gene call is untestable without DNA. Germline V lookup: CDR1 ENHRY, CDR2 SYGVKD. This CDR3 has 15 amino acids. The CDR3 sequence: CAIRTSGSVHGELFF.

The V and J genes are TRBV10-3 and TRBJ2-7; checking the TCRdb D call of TRBD1 is not possible without DNA. Germline CDR1 is ENHRY and CDR2 is SYGVKD. The CDR3 consists of 14 residues. The CDR3 loop is CAISEGPQGYEQYF.

The chain joins TRBV6-2 or TRBV6-3 to TRBJ2-1; the TCRdb D gene call, TRBD2, has no DNA to confirm it. Germline loops: CDR1 MNHEY, CDR2 SVGEGT. The CDR3 extends over 17 amino acids. The CDR3 is CASSSWTSGRAGNEQFF.

The V call is TRBV12-3 or TRBV12-4, the J call TRBJ2-7; the TCRdb D gene call, TRBD1, has no DNA to confirm it. The CDR3 sequence is 15 residues long. CDR3 region: CASSFRDWVSYEQYF.

The genes are TRBV27 and TRBJ2-2; TCRdb indicates TRBD2, and absent DNA this call remains unverified. Germline V gene sequence: CDR1 MNHEY, CDR2 SMNVEV (reference sequence). This CDR3 has 16 residues. The CDR3 loop reads CASPLPGRGSTGELFF.

The V and J genes are TRBV28 and TRBJ2-2; TCRdb's D call, TRBD1, is unchecked because there is no DNA. CDR1 is MDHEN, CDR2 SYDVKM, per germline. The CDR3 loop spans 14 amino acids. This chain's CDR3 is CASSLAGGTGELFF.

CDR3 amino acids: CASSSTAKNIQYF. This chain joins TRBV4-1 and TRBJ2-4. CDR1 and CDR2 from the germline V gene are MGHRA and YSYEKL. The CDR3 is 13 residues long.

The chain links TRBV10-3 to TRBJ1-1. Germline V gene lookup returns CDR1 ENHRY and CDR2 SYGVKD. CDR3 length: 12 residues. CDR3 protein: CAISEGNTEAFF.

The rearrangement joins TRBV27 to TRBJ2-2; checking the TCRdb D call of TRBD2 is not possible without DNA. The CDR3 consists of 14 residues. Looked up from germline, CDR1 is MNHEY and CDR2 is SMNVEV (reference sequence). The CDR3 spells CATTVRAFTGELFF.

This chain uses TRBV5-1 with TRBJ2-7; as DNA is missing, the TRBD2 call by TCRdb cannot be tested. Germline assignment: CDR1 SGHRS and CDR2 YFSETQ. There are 15 residues in the CDR3. The CDR3 spells CASSPLAGFSYEQYF.

This chain connects TRBV6-2 or TRBV6-3 to TRBJ2-7; TCRdb outputs TRBD2, but without DNA this stays unchecked. The CDR3 covers 16 residues. Germline-derived CDR1 and CDR2 are MNHEY and SVGEGT. The CDR3 protein is CASSSRLAGGPNEQYF.